Sequencing of this T cell receptor (beta chain) was carried out in a study of cytomegalovirus exposure and HLA in healthy donors. Findings and caveats of the study: Researchers catalogued under 200 TCR beta chains as cytomegalovirus-associated. Later analysis revealed greater clonal expansion in HLA-associated TCR beta chains than in equally common others. Analyzed later, most CMV-associated TCR beta chains appeared HLA-restricted. Donor immune exposure was known only as CMV serostatus.

The CDR3 contains 16 residues. V lost 4 bases and J lost 4; bases outside the gene matches: 13. Germline V CDR1 and CDR2: SGHTS, YDEGEE. With 60 Vbeta and 13 Jbeta primers, the PCR was carried out. Here immunoSEQ multiplex PCR was the method, and the copy in TCRdb shows in-frame clones only, minus some. The sample lists 190,000 or so clones, around four fifths occurring once. Regarding this clone: Its target is not known.

The sequenced sample was PBMCs. The TCR was taken from a man aged 50 or older in good health and CMV-seronegative. The chain combines TRBV5-8 with TRBJ2-5, with TRBD1 matching over 7 bases. The CDR3 loop reads CASSPGQLRRIETQYF. In nucleotides, the CDR3 is TGTGCCAGCAGCCCGGGACAGCTGAGAAGAATAGAGACCCAGTACTTC.